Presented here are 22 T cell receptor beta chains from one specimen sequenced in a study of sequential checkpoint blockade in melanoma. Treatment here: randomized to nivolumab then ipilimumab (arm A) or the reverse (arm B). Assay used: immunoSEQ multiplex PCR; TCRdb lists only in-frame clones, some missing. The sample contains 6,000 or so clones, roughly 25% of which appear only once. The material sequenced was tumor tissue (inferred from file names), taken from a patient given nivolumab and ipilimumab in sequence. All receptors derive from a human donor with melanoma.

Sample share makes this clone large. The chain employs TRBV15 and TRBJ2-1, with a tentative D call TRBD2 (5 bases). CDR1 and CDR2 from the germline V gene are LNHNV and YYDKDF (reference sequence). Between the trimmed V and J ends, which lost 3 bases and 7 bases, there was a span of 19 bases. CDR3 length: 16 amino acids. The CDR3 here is CATSSWEPYLRNEQFF. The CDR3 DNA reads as TGTGCCACCAGCAGCTGGGAGCCATACCTTCGAAATGAGCAGTTCTTC. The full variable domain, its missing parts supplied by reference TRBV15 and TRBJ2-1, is DAMVIQNPRYQVTQFGKPVTLSCSQTLNHNVMYWYQQKSSQAPKLLFHYYDKDFNNEADTPDNFQSRRPNTSFCFLDIRSPGLGDTAMYLCATSSWEPYLRNEQFFGPGTRLTVL.

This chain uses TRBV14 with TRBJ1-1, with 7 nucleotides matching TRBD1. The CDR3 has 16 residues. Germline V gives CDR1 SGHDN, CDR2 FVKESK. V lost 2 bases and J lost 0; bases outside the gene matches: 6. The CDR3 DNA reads TGTGCCAGCAGCCAACTACCGGGACAGCTGAACACTGAAGCTTTCTTT. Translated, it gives CASSQLPGQLNTEAFF.

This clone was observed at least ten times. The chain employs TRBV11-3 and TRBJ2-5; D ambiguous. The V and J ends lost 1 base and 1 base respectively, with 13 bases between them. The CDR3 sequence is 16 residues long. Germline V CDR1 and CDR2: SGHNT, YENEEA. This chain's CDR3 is CASSLGVGRSQETQYF. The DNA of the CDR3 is TGTGCCAGCAGCTTAGGGGTTGGGCGGTCCCAAGAGACCCAGTACTTC.

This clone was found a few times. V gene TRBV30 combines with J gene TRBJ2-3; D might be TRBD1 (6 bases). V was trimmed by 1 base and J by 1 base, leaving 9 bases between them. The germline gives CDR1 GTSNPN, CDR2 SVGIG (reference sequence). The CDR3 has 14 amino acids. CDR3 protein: CAWSGGGGTDTQYF. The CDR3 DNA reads TGTGCCTGGAGTGGAGGGGGTGGCACAGATACGCAGTATTTT.

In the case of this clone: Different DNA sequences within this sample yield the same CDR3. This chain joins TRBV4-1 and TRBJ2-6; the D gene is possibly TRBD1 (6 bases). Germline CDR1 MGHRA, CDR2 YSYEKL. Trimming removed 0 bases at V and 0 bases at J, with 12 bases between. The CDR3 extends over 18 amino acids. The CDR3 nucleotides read TGCGCCAGCAGCCAAGACTCCCAGGGGAGCTCTGGGGCCAACGTCCTGACTTTC. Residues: CASSQDSQGSSGANVLTF.

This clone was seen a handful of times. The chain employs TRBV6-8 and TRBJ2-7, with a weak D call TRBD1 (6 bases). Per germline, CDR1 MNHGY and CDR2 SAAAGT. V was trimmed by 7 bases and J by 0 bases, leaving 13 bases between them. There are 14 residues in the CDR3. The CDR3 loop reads CASITGTYSYEQYF. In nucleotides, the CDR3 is TGTGCCAGCATAACCGGGACATACTCCTACGAGCAGTACTTC.

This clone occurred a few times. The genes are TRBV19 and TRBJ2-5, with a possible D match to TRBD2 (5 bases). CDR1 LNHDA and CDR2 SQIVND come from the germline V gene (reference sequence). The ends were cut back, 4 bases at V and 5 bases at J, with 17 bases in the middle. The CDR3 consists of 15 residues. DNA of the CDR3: TGTGCCAGTAGTAGCTCACGATTAGCGTGGGAGACCCAGTACTTC. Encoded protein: CASSSSRLAWETQYF.

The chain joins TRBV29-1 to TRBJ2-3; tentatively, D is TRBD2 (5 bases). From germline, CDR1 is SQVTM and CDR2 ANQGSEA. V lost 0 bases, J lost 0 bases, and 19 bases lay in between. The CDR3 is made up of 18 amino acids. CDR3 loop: CSVEDRGLRSLSTDTQYF. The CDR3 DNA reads TGCAGCGTTGAAGATCGGGGTCTGAGGAGCTTAAGCACAGATACGCAGTATTTT.

For the CDR3, the DNA is TGCGCCAGCAGTCCCGGGACTAGCACCTATGAGCAGTTCTTC. It yields the protein CASSPGTSTYEQFF. The chain is built from TRBV10-2 and TRBJ2-1, with TRBD2 identical over 9 bases. The germline V gene has CDR1 WSHSY and CDR2 SAAADI. This CDR3 region has 14 residues. The ends lost 5 bases at V and 8 bases at J; junction bases unmatched: 7.

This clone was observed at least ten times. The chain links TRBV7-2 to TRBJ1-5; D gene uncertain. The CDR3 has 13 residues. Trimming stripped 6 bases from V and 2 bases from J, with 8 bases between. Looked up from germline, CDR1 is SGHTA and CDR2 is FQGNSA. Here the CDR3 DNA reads TGTGCCAGCAGTTCTAGGGGCAATCAGCCCCAGCATTTT. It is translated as CASSSRGNQPQHF. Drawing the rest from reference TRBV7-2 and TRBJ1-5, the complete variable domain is GAGVSQSPSNKVTEKGKDVELRCDPISGHTALYWYRQSLGQGLEFLIYFQGNSAPDKSGLPSDRFSAERTGGSVSTLTIQRTQQEDSAVYLCASSSRGNQPQHFGDGTRLSIL.

This CDR3 reads CASSLQGTAYNEQFF. The CDR3 DNA follows: TGTGCCAGTAGCCTACAGGGGACAGCCTACAATGAGCAGTTCTTC. The V and J genes are TRBV19 and TRBJ2-1, with 7 bases fitting TRBD1. The CDR3 extends over 15 amino acids. From germline, CDR1 is LNHDA and CDR2 SQIVND (reference sequence). The junction had 7 bases not matched to a gene; V was cut back by 6 bases and J by 2 bases.

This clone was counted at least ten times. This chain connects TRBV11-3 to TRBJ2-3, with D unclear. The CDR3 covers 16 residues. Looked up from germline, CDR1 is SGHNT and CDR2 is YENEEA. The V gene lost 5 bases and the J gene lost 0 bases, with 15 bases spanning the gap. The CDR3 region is CASSPRGPSSTDTQYF. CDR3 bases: TGTGCCAGCAGCCCCCGAGGTCCGTCTAGCACAGATACGCAGTATTTT.

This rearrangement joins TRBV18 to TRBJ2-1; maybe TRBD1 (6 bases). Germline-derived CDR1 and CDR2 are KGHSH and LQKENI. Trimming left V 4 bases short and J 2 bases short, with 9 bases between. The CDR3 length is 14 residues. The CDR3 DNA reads TGTGCCAGCTCACACAGGGACCCCTACAATGAGCAGTTCTTC. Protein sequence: CASSHRDPYNEQFF.

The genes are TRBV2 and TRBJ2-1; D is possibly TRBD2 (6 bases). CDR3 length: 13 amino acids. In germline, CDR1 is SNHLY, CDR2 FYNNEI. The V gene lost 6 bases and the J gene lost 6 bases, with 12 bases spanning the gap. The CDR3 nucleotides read TGTGCCAGCAGCCTCGGACTACGCAATGAGCAGTTCTTC. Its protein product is CASSLGLRNEQFF.

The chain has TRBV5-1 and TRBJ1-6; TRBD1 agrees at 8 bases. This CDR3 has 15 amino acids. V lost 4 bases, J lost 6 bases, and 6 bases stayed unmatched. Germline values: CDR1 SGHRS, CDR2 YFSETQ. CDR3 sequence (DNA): TGCGCCAGCAGCCGCGGACAGGGCATTAATTCACCCCTCCACTTT. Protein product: CASSRGQGINSPLHF.

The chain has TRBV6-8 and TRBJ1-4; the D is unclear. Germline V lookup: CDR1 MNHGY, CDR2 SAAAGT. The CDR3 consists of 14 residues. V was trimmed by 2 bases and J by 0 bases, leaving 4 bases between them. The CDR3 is CASSYGSTNEKLFF. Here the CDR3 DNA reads TGTGCCAGCAGTTACGGGTCAACTAATGAAAAACTGTTTTTT.

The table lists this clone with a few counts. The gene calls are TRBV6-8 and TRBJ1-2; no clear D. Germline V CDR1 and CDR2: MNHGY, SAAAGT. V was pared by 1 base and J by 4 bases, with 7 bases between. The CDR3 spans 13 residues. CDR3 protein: CASSYFQLYGYTF. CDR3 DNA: TGTGCCAGCAGTTACTTCCAGCTCTATGGCTACACCTTC.

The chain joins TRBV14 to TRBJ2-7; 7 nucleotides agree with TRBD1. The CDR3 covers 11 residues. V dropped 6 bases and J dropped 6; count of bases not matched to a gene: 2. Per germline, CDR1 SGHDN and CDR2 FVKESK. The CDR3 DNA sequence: TGTGCCAGCAGACAGGGGACCGAGCAGTACTTC. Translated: CASRQGTEQYF.

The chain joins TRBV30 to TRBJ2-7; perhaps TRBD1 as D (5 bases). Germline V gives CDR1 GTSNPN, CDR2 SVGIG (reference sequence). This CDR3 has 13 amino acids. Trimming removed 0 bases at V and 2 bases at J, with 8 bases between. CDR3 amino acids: CAWSVSGTYEQYF. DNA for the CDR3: TGTGCCTGGAGTGTGTCAGGGACCTACGAGCAGTACTTC. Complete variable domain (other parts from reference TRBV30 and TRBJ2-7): SQTIHQWPATLVQPVGSPLSLECTVEGTSNPNLYWYRQAAGRGLQLLFYSVGIGQISSEVPQNLSASRPQDRQFILSSKKLLLSDSGFYLCAWSVSGTYEQYFGPGTRLTVT.

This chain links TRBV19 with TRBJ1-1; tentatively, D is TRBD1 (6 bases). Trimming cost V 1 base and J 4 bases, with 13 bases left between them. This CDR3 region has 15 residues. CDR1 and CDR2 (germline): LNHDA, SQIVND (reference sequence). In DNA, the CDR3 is TGTGCCAGTAGTATAGGGATAGGGGGTAGCACTGAAGCTTTCTTT. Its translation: CASSIGIGGSTEAFF.

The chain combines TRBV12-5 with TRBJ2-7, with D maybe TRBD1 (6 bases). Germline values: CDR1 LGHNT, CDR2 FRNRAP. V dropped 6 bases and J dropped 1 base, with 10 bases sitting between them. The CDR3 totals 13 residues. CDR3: CASGTGQSYEQYF. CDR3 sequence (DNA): TGTGCTAGTGGAACCGGACAGTCCTACGAGCAGTACTTC. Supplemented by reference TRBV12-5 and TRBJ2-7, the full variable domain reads DARVTQTPRHKVTEMGQEVTMRCQPILGHNTVFWYRQTMMQGLELLAYFRNRAPLDDSGMPKDRFSAEMPDATLATLKIQPSEPRDSAVYFCASGTGQSYEQYFGPGTRLTVT.

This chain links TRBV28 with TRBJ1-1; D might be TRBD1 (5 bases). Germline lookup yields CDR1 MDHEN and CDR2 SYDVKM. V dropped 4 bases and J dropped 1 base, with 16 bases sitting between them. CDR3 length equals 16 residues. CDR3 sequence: CASSSRQGFGNTEAFF. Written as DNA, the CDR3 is TGTGCCAGCAGTTCCCGGCAGGGATTTGGGAACACTGAAGCTTTCTTT.